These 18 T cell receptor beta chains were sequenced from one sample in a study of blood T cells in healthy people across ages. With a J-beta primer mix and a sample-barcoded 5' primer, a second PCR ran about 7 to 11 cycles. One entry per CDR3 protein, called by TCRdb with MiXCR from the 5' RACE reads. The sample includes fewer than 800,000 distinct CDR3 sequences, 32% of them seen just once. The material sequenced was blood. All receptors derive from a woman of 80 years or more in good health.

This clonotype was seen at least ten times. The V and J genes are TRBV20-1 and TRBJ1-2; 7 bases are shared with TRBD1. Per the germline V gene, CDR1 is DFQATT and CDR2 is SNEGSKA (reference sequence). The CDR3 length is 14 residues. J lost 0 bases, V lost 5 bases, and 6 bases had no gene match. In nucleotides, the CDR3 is TGCAGTGCTCTCGACAGGGTAACTAACTATGGCTACACCTTC. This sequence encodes CSALDRVTNYGYTF.

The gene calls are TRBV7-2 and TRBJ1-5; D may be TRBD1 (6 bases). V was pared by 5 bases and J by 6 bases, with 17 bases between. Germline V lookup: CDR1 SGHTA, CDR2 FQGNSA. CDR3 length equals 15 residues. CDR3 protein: CASSPGTFYRQPQHF. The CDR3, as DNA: TGTGCCAGCAGCCCTGGGACATTTTATCGTCAGCCCCAGCATTTT.

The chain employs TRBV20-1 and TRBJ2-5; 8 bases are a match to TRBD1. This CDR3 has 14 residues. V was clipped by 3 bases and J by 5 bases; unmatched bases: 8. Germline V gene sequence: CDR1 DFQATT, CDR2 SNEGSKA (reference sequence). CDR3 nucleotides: TGCAGTGCTAGGCAGGGGGCAAACCGGGAGACCCAGTACTTC. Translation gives CSARQGANRETQYF.

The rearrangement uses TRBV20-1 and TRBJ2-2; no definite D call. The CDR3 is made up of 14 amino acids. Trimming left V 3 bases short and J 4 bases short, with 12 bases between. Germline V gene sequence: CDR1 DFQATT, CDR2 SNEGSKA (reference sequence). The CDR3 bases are TGCAGTGCTAGTCCGCCCCGAGGCACCGGGGAGCTGTTTTTT. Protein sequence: CSASPPRGTGELFF.

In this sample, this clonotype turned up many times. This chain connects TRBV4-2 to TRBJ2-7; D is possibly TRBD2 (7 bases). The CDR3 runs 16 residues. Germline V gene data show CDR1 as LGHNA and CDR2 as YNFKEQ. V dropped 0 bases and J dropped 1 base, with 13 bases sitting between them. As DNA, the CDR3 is TGTGCCAGCAGCCAAGATGCGGGGGCGATTTCCTACGAGCAGTACTTC. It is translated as CASSQDAGAISYEQYF.

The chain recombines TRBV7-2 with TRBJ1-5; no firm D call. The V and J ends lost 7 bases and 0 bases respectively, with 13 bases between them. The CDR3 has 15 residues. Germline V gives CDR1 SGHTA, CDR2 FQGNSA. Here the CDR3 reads CASKKEGNSNQPQHF. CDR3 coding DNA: TGTGCCAGCAAAAAGGAAGGAAATAGCAATCAGCCCCAGCATTTT.

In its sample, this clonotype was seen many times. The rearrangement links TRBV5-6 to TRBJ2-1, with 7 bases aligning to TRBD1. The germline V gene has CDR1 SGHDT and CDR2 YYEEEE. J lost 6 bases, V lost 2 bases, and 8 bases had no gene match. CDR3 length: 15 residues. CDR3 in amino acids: CASSFVRTGANEQFF. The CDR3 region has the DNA TGTGCCAGCAGCTTTGTGCGTACAGGGGCCAATGAGCAGTTCTTC.

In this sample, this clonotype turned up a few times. CDR3 nucleotides: TGCAGCGTTGTGTGGGACAGGTTCTATGGCTACACCTTC. As protein: CSVVWDRFYGYTF. This chain connects TRBV29-1 to TRBJ1-2, with 8 positions matching TRBD1. V lost 4 bases and J lost 4; bases outside the gene matches: 5. The CDR3 is made up of 13 amino acids. The V gene's germline CDR1 is SQVTM and CDR2 ANQGSEA.

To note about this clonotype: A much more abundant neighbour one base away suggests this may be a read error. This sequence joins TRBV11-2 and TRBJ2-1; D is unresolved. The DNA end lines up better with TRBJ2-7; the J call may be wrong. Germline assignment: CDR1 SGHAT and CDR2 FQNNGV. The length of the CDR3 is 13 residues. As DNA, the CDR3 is TGTGCCGGCAGCTTAGGACGCGGATTCGAGCAGTACTTC. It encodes CAGSLGRGFEQYF.

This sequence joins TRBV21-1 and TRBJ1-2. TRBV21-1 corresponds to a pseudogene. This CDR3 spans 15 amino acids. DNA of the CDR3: TGTGCCAGCAGCAAAGGGGAAGTAATAAACTATGGCTACACCTTC. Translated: CASSKGEVINYGYTF.

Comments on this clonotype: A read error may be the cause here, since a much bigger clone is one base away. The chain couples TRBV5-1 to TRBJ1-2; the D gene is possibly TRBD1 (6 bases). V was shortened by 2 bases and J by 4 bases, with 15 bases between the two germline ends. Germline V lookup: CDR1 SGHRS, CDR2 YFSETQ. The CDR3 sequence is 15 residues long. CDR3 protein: CASSFHRVDGYGYTF. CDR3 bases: TGCGCCAGCAGCTTCCACAGGGTCGACGGCTATGGCTACACCTTC.

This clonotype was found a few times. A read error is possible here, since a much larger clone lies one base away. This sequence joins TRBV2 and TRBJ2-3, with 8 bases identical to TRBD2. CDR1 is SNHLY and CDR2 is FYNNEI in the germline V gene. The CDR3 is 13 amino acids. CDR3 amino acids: CVSSEQGLAGQYF. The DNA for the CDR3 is TGTGTCAGCAGTGAACAAGGACTAGCAGGGCAGTATTTT.

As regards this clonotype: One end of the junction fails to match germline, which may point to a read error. The CDR3 coding sequence is TGTGCCTGGAGTAGCACTGATGCTTTCTTT. It is translated as CAWSSTDAFF. This chain joins TRBV30 and TRBJ1-1; D is uncertain. The CDR3 contains 10 residues. Germline lookup yields CDR1 GTSNPN and CDR2 SVGIG (reference sequence).

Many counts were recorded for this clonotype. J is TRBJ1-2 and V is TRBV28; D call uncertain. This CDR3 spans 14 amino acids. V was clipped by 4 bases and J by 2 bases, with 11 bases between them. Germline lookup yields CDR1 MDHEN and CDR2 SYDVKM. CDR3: CASSYETINYGYTF. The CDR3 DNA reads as TGTGCCAGCAGTTACGAGACAATCAACTATGGCTACACCTTC.

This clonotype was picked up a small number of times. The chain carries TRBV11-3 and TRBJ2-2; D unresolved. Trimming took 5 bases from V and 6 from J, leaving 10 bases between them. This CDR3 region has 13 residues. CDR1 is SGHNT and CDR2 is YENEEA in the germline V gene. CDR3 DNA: TGTGCCAGCAGCCTAAACGCGGCCGGGGAGCTGTTTTTT. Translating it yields CASSLNAAGELFF.

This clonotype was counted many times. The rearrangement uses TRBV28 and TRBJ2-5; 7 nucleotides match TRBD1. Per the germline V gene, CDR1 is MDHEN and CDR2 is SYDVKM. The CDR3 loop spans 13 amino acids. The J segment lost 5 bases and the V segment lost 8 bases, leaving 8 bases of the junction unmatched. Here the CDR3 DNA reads TGTGCCAGCTTAGACAGGGTGCGGGAGACCCAGTACTTC. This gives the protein CASLDRVRETQYF.

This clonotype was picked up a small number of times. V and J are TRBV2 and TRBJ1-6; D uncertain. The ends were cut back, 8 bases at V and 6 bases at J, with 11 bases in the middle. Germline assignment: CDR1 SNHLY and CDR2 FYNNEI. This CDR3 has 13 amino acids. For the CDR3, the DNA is TGTGCCAGCGCCCAGGACGGTAATTCACCCCTCCACTTT. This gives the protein CASAQDGNSPLHF.

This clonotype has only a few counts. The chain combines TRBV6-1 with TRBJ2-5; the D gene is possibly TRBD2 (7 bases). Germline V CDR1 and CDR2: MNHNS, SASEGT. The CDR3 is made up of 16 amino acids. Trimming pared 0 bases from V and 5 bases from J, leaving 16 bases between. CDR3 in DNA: TGTGCCAGCAGTGAAGCCGTACGGACTAGGGGGGAGACCCAGTACTTC. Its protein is CASSEAVRTRGETQYF.